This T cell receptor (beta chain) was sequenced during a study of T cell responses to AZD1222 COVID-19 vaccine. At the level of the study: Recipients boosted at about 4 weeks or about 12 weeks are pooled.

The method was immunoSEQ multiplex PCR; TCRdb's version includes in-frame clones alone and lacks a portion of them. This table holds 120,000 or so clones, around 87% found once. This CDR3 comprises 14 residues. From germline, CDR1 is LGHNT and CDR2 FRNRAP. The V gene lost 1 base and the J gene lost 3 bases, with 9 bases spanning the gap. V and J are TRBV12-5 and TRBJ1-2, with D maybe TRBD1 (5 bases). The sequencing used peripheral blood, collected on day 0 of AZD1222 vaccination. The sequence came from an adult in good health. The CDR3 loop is CASGLGEGHYGYTF. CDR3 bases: TGTGCTAGTGGTTTGGGGGAGGGGCACTATGGCTACACCTTC.